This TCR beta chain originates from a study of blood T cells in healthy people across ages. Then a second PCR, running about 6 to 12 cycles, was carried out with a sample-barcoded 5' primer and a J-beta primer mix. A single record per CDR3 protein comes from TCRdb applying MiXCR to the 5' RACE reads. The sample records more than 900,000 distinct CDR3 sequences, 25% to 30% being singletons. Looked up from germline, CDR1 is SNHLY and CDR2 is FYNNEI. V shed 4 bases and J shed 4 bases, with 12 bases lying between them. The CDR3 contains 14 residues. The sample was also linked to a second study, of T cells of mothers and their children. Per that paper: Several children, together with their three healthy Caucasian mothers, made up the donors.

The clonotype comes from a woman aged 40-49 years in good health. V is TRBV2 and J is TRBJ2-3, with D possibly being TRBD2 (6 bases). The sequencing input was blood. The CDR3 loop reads CASSVFGGADTQYF. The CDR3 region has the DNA TGTGCCAGCAGTGTCTTCGGGGGAGCAGATACGCAGTATTTT.